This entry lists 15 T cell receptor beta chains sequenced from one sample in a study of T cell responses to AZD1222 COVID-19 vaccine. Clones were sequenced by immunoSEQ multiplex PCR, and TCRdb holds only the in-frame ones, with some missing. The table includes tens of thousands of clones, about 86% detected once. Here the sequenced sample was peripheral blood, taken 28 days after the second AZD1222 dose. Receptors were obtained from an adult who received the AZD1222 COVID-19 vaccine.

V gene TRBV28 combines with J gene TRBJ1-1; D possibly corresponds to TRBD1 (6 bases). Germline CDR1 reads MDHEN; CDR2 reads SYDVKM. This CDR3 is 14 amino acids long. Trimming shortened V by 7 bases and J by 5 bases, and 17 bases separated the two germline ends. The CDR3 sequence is CASTAPSDRTEAFF. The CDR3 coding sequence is TGTGCCAGCACCGCACCTTCGGACAGAACTGAAGCTTTCTTT.

The DNA of the CDR3 is TGTGCCAGTATTAAAATGAGGGGGGACAGCGTCCCCGGGGAGCTGTTTTTT. Translating it yields CASIKMRGDSVPGELFF. The V gene is TRBV19, the J gene TRBJ2-2, with a weak D call TRBD1 (7 bases). Germline CDR1 and CDR2: LNHDA and SQIVND (reference sequence). Deletions cut 7 bases from V and 6 bases from J, with 24 bases between. This CDR3 is built from 17 residues.

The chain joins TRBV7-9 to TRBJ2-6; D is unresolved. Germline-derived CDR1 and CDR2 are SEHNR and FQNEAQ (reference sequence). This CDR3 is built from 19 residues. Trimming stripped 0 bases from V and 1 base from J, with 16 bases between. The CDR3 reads CASSLAPSKRASGANVLTF. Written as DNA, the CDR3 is TGTGCCAGCAGCTTAGCCCCCTCTAAAAGGGCTTCTGGGGCCAACGTCCTGACTTTC.

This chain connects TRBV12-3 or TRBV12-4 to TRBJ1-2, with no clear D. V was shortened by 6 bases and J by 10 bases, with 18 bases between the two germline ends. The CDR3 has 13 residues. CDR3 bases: TGTGCCAGCAGCACGGGATTCCTGGTCACCTACACCTTC. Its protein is CASSTGFLVTYTF.

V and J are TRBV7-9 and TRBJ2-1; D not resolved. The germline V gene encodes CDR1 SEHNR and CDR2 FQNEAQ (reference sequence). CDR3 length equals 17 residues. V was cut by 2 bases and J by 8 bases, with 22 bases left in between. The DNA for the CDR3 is TGTGCCAGCAGCTTACCCTCTAGTACCCTGGGCCCGGATGAGCAGTTCTTC. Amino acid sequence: CASSLPSSTLGPDEQFF.

In nucleotides, the CDR3 is TGTGCCAGCAGCAGCGTCGACAGTTTCCACACCTTC. It specifies CASSSVDSFHTF. This sequence joins TRBV14 and TRBJ1-2; tentative D call: TRBD1 (5 bases). In germline, CDR1 is SGHDN, CDR2 FVKESK. This CDR3 is 12 amino acids long. Trimming took 5 bases from V and 12 from J, leaving 16 bases between them.

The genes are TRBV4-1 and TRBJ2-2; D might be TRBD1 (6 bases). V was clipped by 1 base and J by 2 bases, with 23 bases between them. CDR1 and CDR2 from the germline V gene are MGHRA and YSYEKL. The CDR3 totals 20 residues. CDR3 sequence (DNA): TGCGCCAGCAGCCAAGCTTACGGGACACCCGATCGCAGAAACACCGGGGAGCTGTTTTTT. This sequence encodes CASSQAYGTPDRRNTGELFF.

In DNA form, the CDR3 reads TGTGCCAGCAGTTTAGACGGAGCCAACTATGGCTACACCTTC. Translation gives CASSLDGANYGYTF. The chain uses TRBV27 and TRBJ1-2; D is ambiguous. Germline CDR1 is MNHEY and CDR2 is SMNVEV (reference sequence). The CDR3 is 14 amino acids. Trimming removed 2 bases from V and 2 bases from J, with 9 bases in between.

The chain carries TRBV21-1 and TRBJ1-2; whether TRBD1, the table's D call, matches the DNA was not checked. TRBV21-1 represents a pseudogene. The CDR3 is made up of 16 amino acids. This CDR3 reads CASTDGQGAWNYGYTF. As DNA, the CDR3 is TGTGCCAGCACCGATGGGCAGGGGGCATGGAACTATGGCTACACCTTC.

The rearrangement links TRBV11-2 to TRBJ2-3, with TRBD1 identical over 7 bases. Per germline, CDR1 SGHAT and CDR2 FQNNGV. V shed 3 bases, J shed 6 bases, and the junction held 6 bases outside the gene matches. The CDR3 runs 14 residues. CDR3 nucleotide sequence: TGTGCCAGCAGCTTCAGGGGGTTTGGGGATACGCAGTATTTT. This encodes CASSFRGFGDTQYF.

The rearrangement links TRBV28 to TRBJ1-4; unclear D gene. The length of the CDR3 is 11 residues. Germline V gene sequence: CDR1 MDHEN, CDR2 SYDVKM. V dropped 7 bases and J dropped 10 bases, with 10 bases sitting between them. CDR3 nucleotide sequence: TGTGCCAGCACCCACGCTGGAAAACTGTTTTTT. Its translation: CASTHAGKLFF.

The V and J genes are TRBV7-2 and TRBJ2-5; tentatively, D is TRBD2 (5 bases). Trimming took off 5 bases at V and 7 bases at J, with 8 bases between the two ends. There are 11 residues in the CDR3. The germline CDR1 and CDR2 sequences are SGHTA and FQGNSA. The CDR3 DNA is TGTGCCAGCAGCCCTGGACTGACCCAGTACTTC. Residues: CASSPGLTQYF.

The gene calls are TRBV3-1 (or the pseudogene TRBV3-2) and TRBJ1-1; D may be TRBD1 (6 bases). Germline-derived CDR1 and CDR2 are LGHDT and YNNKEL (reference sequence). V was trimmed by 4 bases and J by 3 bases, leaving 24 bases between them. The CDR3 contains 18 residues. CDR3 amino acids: CASSLNLGAAPLDTEAFF. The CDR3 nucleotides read TGTGCCAGCAGCCTAAACTTGGGGGCAGCTCCCTTGGACACTGAAGCTTTCTTT.

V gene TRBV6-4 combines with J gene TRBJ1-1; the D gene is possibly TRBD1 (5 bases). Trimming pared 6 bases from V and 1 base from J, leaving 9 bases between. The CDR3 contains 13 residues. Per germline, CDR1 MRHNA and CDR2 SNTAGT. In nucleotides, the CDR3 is TGTGCCAGCAGCTTCGGGACGAACACTGAAGCTTTCTTT. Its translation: CASSFGTNTEAFF.

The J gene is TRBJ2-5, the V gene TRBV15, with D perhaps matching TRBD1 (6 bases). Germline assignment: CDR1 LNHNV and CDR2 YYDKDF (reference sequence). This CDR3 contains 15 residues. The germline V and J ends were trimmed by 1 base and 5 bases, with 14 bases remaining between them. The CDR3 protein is CATSRVGTPRETQYF. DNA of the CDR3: TGTGCCACCAGCAGAGTGGGGACACCTAGGGAGACCCAGTACTTC.